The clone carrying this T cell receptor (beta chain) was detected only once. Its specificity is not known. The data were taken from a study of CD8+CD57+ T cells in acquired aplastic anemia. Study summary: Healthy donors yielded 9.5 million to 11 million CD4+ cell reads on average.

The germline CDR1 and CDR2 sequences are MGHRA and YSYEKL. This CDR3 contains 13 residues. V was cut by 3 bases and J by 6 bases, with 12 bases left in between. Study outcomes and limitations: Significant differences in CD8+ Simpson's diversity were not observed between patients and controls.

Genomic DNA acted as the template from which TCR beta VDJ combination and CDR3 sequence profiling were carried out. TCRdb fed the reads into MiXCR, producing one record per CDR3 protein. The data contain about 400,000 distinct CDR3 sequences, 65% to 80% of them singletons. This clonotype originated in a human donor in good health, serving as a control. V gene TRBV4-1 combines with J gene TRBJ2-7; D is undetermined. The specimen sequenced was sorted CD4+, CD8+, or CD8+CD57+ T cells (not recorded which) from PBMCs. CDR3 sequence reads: CASSQSTVGEQYF. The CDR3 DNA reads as TGCGCCAGCAGCCAGTCAACGGTTGGCGAGCAGTACTTC.